This T cell receptor beta chain was obtained from a study of cytomegalovirus exposure and HLA in healthy donors. Findings and limits, study-wide: Across all donors, roughly uniform sequencing depth was an assumption of the presence/absence analyses.

The V and J ends lost 4 bases and 3 bases respectively, with 22 bases between them. From germline, CDR1 is SGHTA and CDR2 FQGNSA. The CDR3 sequence is 17 residues long. As regards this clone: What it binds is not known.

The primer mix had 60 Vbeta and 13 Jbeta primers. Repertoires were generated with immunoSEQ multiplex PCR, while TCRdb's copy carries only in-frame clones and drops some. The sample shows 80,000 or so clones, over 65% of them seen only once. The chain is built from TRBV7-2 and TRBJ2-7; perhaps TRBD1 as D (5 bases). This clonotype was sampled from a man aged 35 to 55 in good health and CMV-seronegative. Sequencing was done on a sample of PBMCs. CDR3 region: CASSSRAAQGSNYEQYF. The CDR3 DNA follows: TGTGCCAGCAGCTCCCGGGCTGCGCAGGGAAGCAACTACGAGCAGTACTTC.